This T cell receptor beta chain originates from a study of immune evolution from preneoplasia to lung adenocarcinoma. Study-wide background: HLA loss of heterozygosity: about 7% AIS, about 15% MIA, roughly 30% ADC, none AAH.

Study-level findings and limits: Normal lung had highest clonality; later lesions appeared denser, more diverse. Highest clonality occurred in KRAS-mutant, not EGFR-mutant or double wild-type, nodules.

Concerning this clone itself: Its target is not known.

Sequencing was performed with immunoSEQ multiplex PCR; in TCRdb, only in-frame clones are kept and a portion is missing. The top ten hold around 5.1% of the sample, which has around 41,000 clones, 70% to 80% seen once. Resections took place in Japan or China from about 2014 to 2018. Between the trimmed V and J ends, which lost 4 bases and 8 bases, there was a span of 15 bases. Germline values: CDR1 SGHRS, CDR2 YFSETQ. CDR3 length: 14 amino acids. The chain recombines TRBV5-1 with TRBJ1-4, with D unclear. This clonotype originated in a person between 55 and 69 years old with lung adenocarcinoma. Sequenced sample: FFPE invasive lung adenocarcinoma tissue. CDR3 sequence: CASSPGHFEEKLFF. DNA of the CDR3: TGCGCCAGCAGCCCCGGGCATTTTGAGGAAAAACTGTTTTTT.